Given below is one T cell receptor beta chain in context. Its antigen remains unknown. In germline, CDR1 is MNHEY, CDR2 SMNVEV (reference sequence). With 0 bases removed from V and 0 bases from J, the gap between germline ends came to 8 bases. The CDR3 loop spans 15 amino acids. This entry comes from a study of cytomegalovirus exposure and HLA in healthy donors. The PCR ran on 60 Vbeta and 13 Jbeta primers. Generated by immunoSEQ multiplex PCR, the TCRdb table keeps only in-frame clones and is missing some. The sample includes 150,000 to 250,000 clones, approximately 83% of them seen just once. Points from the study as a whole: A later analysis reported that several of the most significant clusters appeared to be linked to common viral pathogens, among them Epstein-Barr virus.

The chain has TRBV27 and TRBJ1-1, with no clear D. This receptor was taken from a boy under 10 years old in good health and CMV-seronegative. Sequenced: PBMCs. CDR3 in amino acids: CASSLSGSLNTEAFF. CDR3 DNA sequence: TGTGCCAGCAGTTTATCGGGGAGCTTGAACACTGAAGCTTTCTTT.